This section outlines one T cell receptor (beta chain) sequence together with its context. Its antigen remains unidentified. The sample is drawn from a study of cytomegalovirus exposure and HLA in healthy donors. General observations from the study: From TCR beta sequences, most subjects' HLA-A and HLA-B alleles were reportedly predicted accurately. Associated with cytomegalovirus, according to the listing, were 150 to 200 TCR beta chains.

The CDR3 is 14 residues long. Germline V gives CDR1 SGHTA, CDR2 FQGNSA. The germline V and J ends were trimmed by 5 bases and 0 bases, with 8 bases remaining between them. Primers for the PCR totalled 60 Vbeta and 13 Jbeta. Clones were sequenced by immunoSEQ multiplex PCR, and TCRdb holds only the in-frame ones, with some missing. The sample includes over 150,000 clones, around four fifths seen only once; the top ten take 7% to 9%. The V gene is TRBV7-2, the J gene TRBJ1-3; no clear D. The sequenced sample was PBMCs. The clonotype comes from a male donor in good health and CMV-seropositive. CDR3 nucleotide sequence: TGTGCCAGCAGCGCGGCCGGCTCTGGAAACACCATATATTTT. Translating gives CASSAAGSGNTIYF.